Detailed here is one TCR beta chain. The antigen is undetermined. A deep-level run was used for the assay. Only in-frame clones appear in the TCRdb table, and some are missing; sequencing was by immunoSEQ multiplex PCR. The table shows about 1 million clones, with approximately 70% occurring only once. These data come from a study of shared clonotypes between healthy human individuals. On the study more broadly: Donors consisted of a couple of women and three men between 18 and 49. Whole-study findings and limits: The study found roughly 5% of naive CD4 clonotypes shared across a few donors. Naive subsets typically showed greater estimated richness than memory subsets.

V lost 3 bases and J 0 bases, leaving 11 bases between the germline ends. This CDR3 has 15 residues. CDR1 and CDR2 (germline): MDHEN, SYDVKM. The chain carries TRBV28 and TRBJ1-1, with D tentatively TRBD1 (5 bases). Sequenced material: memory CD4+ T cells sorted from blood. Subset here: CD45RA-negative fraction. The source is a man between 18 and 35 years old in good health. The CDR3 spells CASSLIDSVNTEAFF. CDR3 sequence (DNA): TGTGCCAGCAGTTTGATCGACAGCGTGAACACTGAAGCTTTCTTT.